The 30 T cell receptor beta chains below were found in one sample sequenced in a study of cytomegalovirus exposure and HLA in healthy donors. Only in-frame clones appear in the TCRdb table, and some are missing; sequencing was by immunoSEQ multiplex PCR. The data hold 200,000 to 250,000 clones, with around four fifths observed a single time. The sequenced sample was PBMCs. The receptor set was obtained from a woman aged 25 to 45 in good health and CMV-seropositive.

This clone showed up just once. The chain combines TRBV2 with TRBJ2-6; 11 bases map to TRBD1. Germline CDR1 SNHLY, CDR2 FYNNEI. J gave up 3 bases and V 6 bases, and 4 bases lay outside the gene matches. The CDR3 has 16 amino acids. In DNA form, the CDR3 reads TGTGCCAGCAGAGGACAGGGGGCGCTTGGGGCCAACGTCCTGACTTTC. Translation: CASRGQGALGANVLTF.

The chain is built from TRBV6-5 and TRBJ1-1; TRBD1 matches 8 bases. J was trimmed by 6 bases and V by 6 bases; bases with no gene match: 9. The CDR3 loop spans 14 amino acids. Germline CDR1 reads MNHEY; CDR2 reads SVGAGI. In DNA, the CDR3 is TGTGCCAGCAGAAGGACAGGGTGGGGCGCTGAAGCTTTCTTT. This gives the protein CASRRTGWGAEAFF.

V gene TRBV7-8 combines with J gene TRBJ1-1; D not certain. The CDR3 is 16 residues long. V gave up 3 bases and J gave up 0 bases, with 14 bases separating them. The germline V gene has CDR1 SGHVS and CDR2 FQNEAQ. The CDR3 bases are TGTGCCAGCAGCTTTTCTTCGGACGGGATGAACACTGAAGCTTTCTTT. Translated, it gives CASSFSSDGMNTEAFF.

This chain uses TRBV2 with TRBJ2-7; 7 bases fit TRBD1. J gave up 6 bases and V 2 bases, and 10 bases lay outside the gene matches. The CDR3 length is 15 residues. Looked up from germline, CDR1 is SNHLY and CDR2 is FYNNEI. The CDR3: CASSERQGDLGEQYF. The DNA for the CDR3 is TGTGCCAGCAGTGAAAGACAGGGTGATCTCGGCGAGCAGTACTTC.

This chain connects TRBV5-1 to TRBJ1-4; D is undetermined. Between the trimmed V and J ends, which lost 0 bases and 5 bases, there was a span of 8 bases. CDR3 length: 14 amino acids. Germline-derived CDR1 and CDR2 are SGHRS and YFSETQ. Here the CDR3 DNA reads TGCGCCAGCAGCTTGGGCGCTTTGAATGAAAAACTGTTTTTT. The encoded protein is CASSLGALNEKLFF.

The rearrangement joins TRBV18 to TRBJ1-2; possibly TRBD1 for D (6 bases). CDR1 is KGHSH and CDR2 is LQKENI in the germline V gene. This CDR3 has 13 amino acids. V lost 3 bases and J 5 bases, leaving 10 bases between the germline ends. The CDR3 loop is CASSPGAVYGYTF. The CDR3 coding sequence is TGTGCCAGCTCACCGGGGGCGGTGTATGGCTACACCTTC.

The chain's CDR3 is CASSDGGIIRANVLTF. Here the CDR3 DNA reads TGCGCCAGCAGCGACGGCGGGATAATAAGGGCCAACGTCCTGACTTTC. V gene TRBV5-1 combines with J gene TRBJ2-6, with D maybe TRBD2 (6 bases). V was pared by 4 bases and J by 5 bases, with 16 bases between. In germline, CDR1 is SGHRS, CDR2 YFSETQ. CDR3 length: 16 residues.

V usage is TRBV27 and J usage is TRBJ2-7; 13 bases align to TRBD2. Germline CDR1 is MNHEY and CDR2 is SMNVEV (reference sequence). This CDR3 has 14 amino acids. V lost 5 bases and J lost 6; bases outside the gene matches: 4. CDR3 sequence (DNA): TGTGCCAGCAGTCAGACTAGCGGGAGGTTCGAGCAGTACTTC. Translation: CASSQTSGRFEQYF.

The chain carries TRBV28 and TRBJ2-1; D is undetermined. V lost 5 bases and J 6 bases, leaving 8 bases between the germline ends. The CDR3 is 12 residues long. In germline, CDR1 is MDHEN, CDR2 SYDVKM. The CDR3 bases are TGTGCCAGCAGTATCCCGAGCAATGAGCAGTTCTTC. Translated, it gives CASSIPSNEQFF.

J is TRBJ1-2 and V is TRBV6-5, with D uncertain. With 2 bases removed from V and 8 bases from J, the gap between germline ends came to 9 bases. Germline loops: CDR1 MNHEY, CDR2 SVGAGI. The CDR3 length is 12 residues. The chain's CDR3 is CASSYGPPGYTF. The CDR3 nucleotides read TGTGCCAGCAGTTACGGGCCGCCGGGCTACACCTTC.

This clone was found a few times. J is TRBJ2-1 and V is TRBV7-2; D gene unclear. The germline CDR1 and CDR2 sequences are SGHTA and FQGNSA. The CDR3 sequence is 11 residues long. The V and J ends lost 5 bases and 7 bases respectively, with 6 bases between them. CDR3 in amino acids: CASSPSNEQFF. In DNA, the CDR3 is TGTGCCAGCAGCCCTTCGAATGAGCAGTTCTTC.

This clone was detected only once. The chain is built from TRBV7-3 and TRBJ1-2; D not certain. The V end lost 5 bases, the J end lost 3 bases, and 13 bases lay between the germline ends. Per germline, CDR1 SGHTA and CDR2 FQGTGA. The CDR3 contains 14 residues. CDR3 DNA sequence: TGTGCCAGCAGCCCGGACGGCGGATACTATGGCTACACCTTC. Encoded protein: CASSPDGGYYGYTF. Using reference TRBV7-3 and TRBJ1-2 for the parts outside the CDR3, the full variable domain is GAGVSQTPSNKVTEKGKYVELRCDPISGHTALYWYRQSLGQGPEFLIYFQGTGAADDSGLPNDRFFAVRPEGSVSTLKIQRTERGDSAVYLCASSPDGGYYGYTFGSGTRLTVV.

The chain joins TRBV30 to TRBJ1-1, with 9 bases aligning to TRBD1. V was clipped by 2 bases and J by 4 bases; unmatched bases: 2. Germline V gene lookup returns CDR1 GTSNPN and CDR2 SVGIG (reference sequence). This CDR3 is 13 amino acids long. The CDR3 spells CAWSLGQGTEAFF. In nucleotides, the CDR3 is TGTGCCTGGAGTTTGGGACAGGGCACTGAAGCTTTCTTT.

The rearrangement joins TRBV6-1 to TRBJ2-6, with no clear D. This CDR3 is 15 amino acids long. Germline CDR1 reads MNHNS; CDR2 reads SASEGT. The V end was cut by 2 bases, the J end by 1 base, with 6 bases between. The CDR3 DNA sequence: TGTGCCAGCAGTGAATCGGCGTCTGGGGCCAACGTCCTGACTTTC. Its protein product is CASSESASGANVLTF.

This clone was seen more than once but under ten times. The chain combines TRBV6-1 with TRBJ2-7, with D maybe TRBD1 (6 bases). Germline-derived CDR1 and CDR2 are MNHNS and SASEGT. CDR3 size: 12 residues. V shed 6 bases and J shed 2 bases, with 8 bases lying between them. The CDR3 sequence: CASRTGAYEQYF. CDR3 nucleotides: TGTGCCAGCAGGACAGGAGCCTACGAGCAGTACTTC.

V is TRBV29-1 and J is TRBJ1-5; no reliable D call. The CDR3 has 12 amino acids. CDR1 and CDR2 from the germline V gene are SQVTM and ANQGSEA. The V end was cut by 7 bases, the J end by 10 bases, with 17 bases between. CDR3 nucleotide sequence: TGCAGCGCCAGGACGGTGGAAGGCCCCCAGCATTTT. Protein product: CSARTVEGPQHF. The variable domain in full, with the rest retrieved from reference TRBV29-1 and TRBJ1-5, is SAVISQKPSRDICQRGTSLTIQCQVDSQVTMMFWYRQQPGQSLTLIATANQGSEATYESGFVIDKFPISRPNLTFSTLTVSNMSPEDSSIYLCSARTVEGPQHFGDGTRLSIL.

The chain joins TRBV15 to TRBJ2-2, with D hard to call. V was pared by 5 bases and J by 6 bases, with 10 bases between. The CDR3 sequence is 13 residues long. Germline V gene lookup returns CDR1 LNHNV and CDR2 YYDKDF (reference sequence). The CDR3, as DNA: TGTGCCACCAGCGCCCCGCCGGCCGGGGAGCTGTTTTTT. Translating it yields CATSAPPAGELFF.

A few counts support this clone. This rearrangement joins TRBV29-1 to TRBJ2-2; TRBD2 is a possible D gene (6 bases). Looked up from germline, CDR1 is SQVTM and CDR2 is ANQGSEA. CDR3 size: 12 residues. With 6 bases removed from V and 4 bases from J, the gap between germline ends came to 9 bases. The CDR3: CSVVGGTGELFF. In nucleotides, the CDR3 is TGCAGCGTAGTCGGGGGCACCGGGGAGCTGTTTTTT.

The CDR3 coding sequence is TGTGCCAGTAGTAATGTGGGAGGGAAAAGAGAGACCCAGTACTTC. It translates to CASSNVGGKRETQYF. V and J are TRBV19 and TRBJ2-5, with 7 nucleotides matching TRBD2. The CDR3 loop spans 15 amino acids. Germline CDR1 reads LNHDA; CDR2 reads SQIVND (reference sequence). V lost 4 bases, J lost 4 bases, and 9 bases stayed unmatched.

The chain combines TRBV7-2 with TRBJ2-5, with no clear D. V was trimmed by 5 bases and J by 5 bases, leaving 15 bases between them. Germline assignment: CDR1 SGHTA and CDR2 FQGNSA. The CDR3 has 14 residues. The chain's CDR3 is CASSSSRVQETQYF. The CDR3 region has the DNA TGTGCCAGCAGCAGTTCACGGGTTCAGGAGACCCAGTACTTC.

CDR3 nucleotides: TGTGCCAGAAGCGCGCCGGGACAGAGTGGAGCTTTCTTT. Its translation: CARSAPGQSGAFF. The chain uses TRBV5-3 and TRBJ1-1; 7 positions agree with TRBD1. TRBV5-3 is an open reading frame whose function is uncertain. CDR3 length: 13 residues. With 4 bases clipped from V and 10 bases from J, the junction kept 10 bases outside the gene matches.

J is TRBJ2-7 and V is TRBV5-4; 13 bases line up with TRBD2. J was trimmed by 3 bases and V by 4 bases; bases with no gene match: 7. The CDR3 totals 16 residues. Germline loops: CDR1 SGHNT, CDR2 YYREEE (reference sequence). CDR3 nucleotide sequence: TGTGCCAGCAGCCTGGGAGGGACTAGCGGGAACTACGAGCAGTACTTC. Protein sequence: CASSLGGTSGNYEQYF.

The V call is TRBV30, the J call TRBJ2-1; TRBD2 might be the D (7 bases). Trimming pared 5 bases from V and 2 bases from J, leaving 13 bases between. Germline CDR1 and CDR2: GTSNPN and SVGIG (reference sequence). The CDR3 extends over 14 amino acids. The CDR3 coding sequence is TGTGCCTGGTCTACAGGGAGGGCCTACAATGAGCAGTTCTTC. It encodes CAWSTGRAYNEQFF.

The chain carries TRBV6-5 and TRBJ2-2; perhaps TRBD1 as D (5 bases). V shed 10 bases and J shed 1 base, with 10 bases lying between them. The germline gives CDR1 MNHEY, CDR2 SVGAGI. The CDR3 has 13 amino acids. In nucleotides, the CDR3 is TGTGCCACTCTGACAGAGAACACCGGGGAGCTGTTTTTT. Translating it yields CATLTENTGELFF.

The V call is TRBV29-1, the J call TRBJ2-2; 7 positions match TRBD1. The CDR3 loop spans 13 amino acids. V lost 6 bases and J lost 7; bases outside the gene matches: 8. CDR1 and CDR2 (germline): SQVTM, ANQGSEA. The CDR3 nucleotides read TGCAGCGTAGCGACAGGGTCGGGCGGGGAGCTGTTTTTT. It translates to CSVATGSGGELFF.

The genes are TRBV19 and TRBJ1-2, with 8 positions matching TRBD1. V shed 6 bases, J shed 5 bases, and the junction held 5 bases outside the gene matches. Germline V gene lookup returns CDR1 LNHDA and CDR2 SQIVND (reference sequence). The CDR3 covers 13 residues. CDR3 sequence: CASRFGQGYGYTF. The CDR3 nucleotides are TGTGCCAGTAGATTTGGACAGGGTTATGGCTACACCTTC.

This sequence joins TRBV6-1 and TRBJ2-3, with D unresolved. The CDR3 loop spans 12 amino acids. V lost 8 bases to trimming and J lost 7 bases, with 13 bases between them. Germline loops: CDR1 MNHNS, CDR2 SASEGT. CDR3 bases: TGTGCCAGCGAGGACCAGGCGAATACGCAGTATTTT. Protein: CASEDQANTQYF.

CDR3 nucleotides: TGTGCCTGGAGTGTACAAGTAGGGACAATGGCTTTCTTT. Amino acids: CAWSVQVGTMAFF. The rearrangement joins TRBV30 to TRBJ1-1, with D maybe TRBD1 (6 bases). This CDR3 is 13 amino acids long. V lost 0 bases to trimming and J lost 11 bases, with 16 bases between them. Germline-derived CDR1 and CDR2 are GTSNPN and SVGIG (reference sequence). The full variable domain, completed using reference TRBV30 and TRBJ1-1, is SQTIHQWPATLVQPVGSPLSLECTVEGTSNPNLYWYRQAAGRGLQLLFYSVGIGQISSEVPQNLSASRPQDRQFILSSKKLLLSDSGFYLCAWSVQVGTMAFFGQGTRLTVV.

The gene calls are TRBV29-1 and TRBJ1-3; 9 nucleotides align to TRBD1. J gave up 3 bases and V 4 bases, and 7 bases lay outside the gene matches. CDR3 size: 15 residues. Germline V lookup: CDR1 SQVTM, CDR2 ANQGSEA. The CDR3 bases are TGCAGCGTTGTGGGACAGGGAATTGGTGGAAACACCATATATTTT. Protein sequence: CSVVGQGIGGNTIYF.

There are a few counts of this clone. The gene calls are TRBV15 and TRBJ2-1; 10 bases are shared with TRBD1. This CDR3 has 15 amino acids. Unmatched junction bases numbered 8, after V lost 4 bases and J lost 8 bases. Germline loops: CDR1 LNHNV, CDR2 YYDKDF (reference sequence). The CDR3 sequence: CATSTDRGEFDEQFF. The CDR3 nucleotides are TGTGCCACCAGCACGGACAGGGGGGAGTTTGATGAGCAGTTCTTC.